This record concerns one TCR beta chain sequence. Clones were sequenced by immunoSEQ multiplex PCR, and TCRdb holds only the in-frame ones, with some missing. The sample lists roughly 40,000 clones; 85% to 90% were seen once. The CDR3 contains 12 residues. The V gene's germline CDR1 is MNHEY and CDR2 SVGAGI. Trimming removed 5 bases from V and 8 bases from J, with 12 bases in between. Sampled blood was obtained at baseline, cycle 4 day 1, and cycle 7 day 1. The data were taken from a study of OX40 agonist ivuxolimab in advanced cancers. This rearrangement joins TRBV6-5 to TRBJ1-1, with D possibly being TRBD1 (5 bases). Sequenced here: CD4+ or CD8+ T cells sorted from blood, sampled in a trial of the OX40 agonist ivuxolimab. The sequence came from an adult with an advanced solid tumor such as melanoma, head and neck, liver or kidney cancer. The CDR3 loop reads CASSVPGPEAFF. DNA of the CDR3: TGTGCCAGCAGTGTCCCGGGGCCGGAAGCTTTCTTT.